Sequencing of this T cell receptor beta chain was carried out in a study of cytomegalovirus exposure and HLA in healthy donors. Regarding the study as a whole: Later on, analysis showed that most CMV-associated TCR beta chains appeared to be HLA-restricted.

Both 60 Vbeta primers and 13 Jbeta primers went into the PCR. Assay: immunoSEQ multiplex PCR; the TCRdb copy retains only in-frame clones and omits some. The sample comprises about 150,000 clones, 70% to 90% of which are singletons, and more than 4% rests with the top ten. In regard to this clone: Its target is unknown.

CDR1 and CDR2 from the germline V gene are WSHSY and SAAADI. Germline trimming cut 8 bases from V and 4 bases from J; bases unmatched to any gene: 6. This CDR3 has 14 residues. The sequence came from a girl under 18 in good health and CMV-seropositive. Specimen: PBMCs. The chain carries TRBV10-2 and TRBJ1-5; 9 nucleotides agree with TRBD1. The CDR3 DNA reads TGCGCCAGCGGGACAGGGTTGATGAATCAGCCCCAGCATTTT. Its protein product is CASGTGLMNQPQHF.